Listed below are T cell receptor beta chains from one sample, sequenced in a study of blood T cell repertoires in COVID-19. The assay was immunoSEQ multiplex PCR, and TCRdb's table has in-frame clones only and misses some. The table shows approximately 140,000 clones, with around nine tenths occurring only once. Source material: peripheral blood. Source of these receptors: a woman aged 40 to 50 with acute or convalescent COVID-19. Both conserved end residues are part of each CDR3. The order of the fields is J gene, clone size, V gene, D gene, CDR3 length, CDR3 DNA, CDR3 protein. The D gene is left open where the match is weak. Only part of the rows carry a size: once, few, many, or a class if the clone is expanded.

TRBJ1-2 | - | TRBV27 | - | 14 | TGTGCCAGCAGTTCCAACAGGGTGGGCTATGGCTACACCTTC | CASSSNRVGYGYTF
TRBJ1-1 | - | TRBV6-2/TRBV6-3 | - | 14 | TGTGCCAGCAGTTACGTGGGCCGGGGCACTGAAGCTTTCTTT | CASSYVGRGTEAFF
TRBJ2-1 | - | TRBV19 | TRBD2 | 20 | TGTGCCAGTAGTCAACGTCCCGGGACTAGCGGGAGGACTCCCTACAATGAGCAGTTCTTC | CASSQRPGTSGRTPYNEQFF
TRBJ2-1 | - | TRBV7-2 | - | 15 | TGTGCCAGCAGCCCATACGGTTGGACTGGCAATGAGCAGTTCTTC | CASSPYGWTGNEQFF
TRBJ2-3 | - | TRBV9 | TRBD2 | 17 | TGTGCCAGCAGCGTAGGGACTAGCGGGGGGGCCACAGATACGCAGTATTTT | CASSVGTSGGATDTQYF
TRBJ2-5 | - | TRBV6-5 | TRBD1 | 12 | TGTGCCAGCAGCAGGGGGCAAGAGACCCAGTACTTC | CASSRGQETQYF
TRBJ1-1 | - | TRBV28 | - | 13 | TGTGCCAGCAGTTGGGCATCGAACACTGAAGCTTTCTTT | CASSWASNTEAFF
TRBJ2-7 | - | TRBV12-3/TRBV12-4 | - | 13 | TGTGCCAGTTCCTTAGCGGAGCACTACGAGCAGTACTTC | CASSLAEHYEQYF
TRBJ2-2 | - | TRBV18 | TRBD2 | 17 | TGTGCCAGCTCGCTGGCCGGGACTAGCTCCTATCGCGGGGAGCTGTTTTTT | CASSLAGTSSYRGELFF
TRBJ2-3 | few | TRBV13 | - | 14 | TGTGCCAGCAGCTTTAGGGGGGGCGCAGATACGCAGTATTTT | CASSFRGGADTQYF
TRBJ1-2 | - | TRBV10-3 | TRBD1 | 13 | TGTGCCATCACTCCGGGACAGCACTATGGCTACACCTTC | CAITPGQHYGYTF
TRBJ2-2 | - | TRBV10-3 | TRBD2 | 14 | TGTGCCATCAGTAGCGGGGGGAACACCGGGGAGCTGTTTTTT | CAISSGGNTGELFF
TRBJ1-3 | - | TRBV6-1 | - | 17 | TGTGCCAGCAGTGCCCTTGAGTTGGGGGGGCTAGGAAACACCATATATTTT | CASSALELGGLGNTIYF
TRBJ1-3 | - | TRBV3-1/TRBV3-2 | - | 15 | TGTGCCAGCAGCCGTGACACGGTCTCTGGAAACACCATATATTTT | CASSRDTVSGNTIYF
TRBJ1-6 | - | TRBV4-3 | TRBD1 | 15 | TGCGCCAGCAGCCAAGTTGGACAGGACTTTTCACCCCTCCACTTT | CASSQVGQDFSPLHF
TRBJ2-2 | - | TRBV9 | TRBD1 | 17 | TGTGCCAGCAGCCCCATGATGGGACAGGGGGCCACCGGGGAGCTGTTTTTT | CASSPMMGQGATGELFF
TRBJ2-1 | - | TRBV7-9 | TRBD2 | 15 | TGTGCCAGCACCCTGACTAGCGGGGTTTACAATGAGCAGTTCTTC | CASTLTSGVYNEQFF
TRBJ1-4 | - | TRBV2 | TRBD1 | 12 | TGTGCCAGCGGGACAGGGTTTGAAAAACTGTTTTTT | CASGTGFEKLFF
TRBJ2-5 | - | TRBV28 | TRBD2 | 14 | TGTGCCAGCAGTTTCGGGGGGACCCAAGAGACCCAGTACTTC | CASSFGGTQETQYF
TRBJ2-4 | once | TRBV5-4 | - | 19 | TGTGCCAGCAGCTTTCAATCCCTTGGCAGGGTCGAAGCCAAAAACATTCAGTACTTC | CASSFQSLGRVEAKNIQYF
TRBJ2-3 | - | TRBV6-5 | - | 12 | TGTGCCAGCAACCGAGGAACAGATACGCAGTATTTT | CASNRGTDTQYF
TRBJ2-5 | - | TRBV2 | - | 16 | TGTGCCAGCACCCGAGGGGGGGCCAAAACCGAAGAGACCCAGTACTTC | CASTRGGAKTEETQYF
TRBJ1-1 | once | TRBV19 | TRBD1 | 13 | TGTGCCAGTAGTATTGGACAGGGCACTGAAGCTTTCTTT | CASSIGQGTEAFF
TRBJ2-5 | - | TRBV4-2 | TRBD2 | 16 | TGTGCCAGCAGCCAAGTAGCGGGAGGGCCAGGAGAGACCCAGTACTTC | CASSQVAGGPGETQYF
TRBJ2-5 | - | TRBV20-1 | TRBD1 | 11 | TGCAGTGGGGACAGGCGGGAGACCCAGTACTTC | CSGDRRETQYF
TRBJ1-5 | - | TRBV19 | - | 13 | TGTGCCAGTAGGTACCAGGGGAATCAGCCCCAGCATTTT | CASRYQGNQPQHF
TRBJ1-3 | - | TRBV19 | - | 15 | TGTGCCAGTAGTGTAATACAGGGATTTCGGAACACCATATATTTT | CASSVIQGFRNTIYF
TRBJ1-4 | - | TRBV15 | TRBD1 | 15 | TGTGCCACCAGCAGAGATCGAACAGGGGATGAAAAACTGTTTTTT | CATSRDRTGDEKLFF
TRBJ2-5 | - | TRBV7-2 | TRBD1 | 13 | TGTGCCAGCAGCTTGACAGGGATGGAGACCCAGTACTTC | CASSLTGMETQYF
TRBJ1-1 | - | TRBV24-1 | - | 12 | TGTGCCACCAGTGATCTCTCAGGGGTAGCTTTCTTT | CATSDLSGVAFF
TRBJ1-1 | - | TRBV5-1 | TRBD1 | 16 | TGCGCCAGCAGCTCTGGACCGACCGGGACAGGGATTGAAGCTTTCTTT | CASSSGPTGTGIEAFF
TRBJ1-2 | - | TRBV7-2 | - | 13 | TGTGCCAGCAGCTTGAGCCCTGACTATGGCTACACCTTC | CASSLSPDYGYTF
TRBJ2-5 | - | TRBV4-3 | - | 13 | TGCGCCAGCAGCCAAGATCGGGATGGGACCCAGTACTTC | CASSQDRDGTQYF
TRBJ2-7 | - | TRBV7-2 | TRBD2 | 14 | TGTGCCAGCAGCTTAGGGGGGGGAGCCTACGAGCAGTACTTC | CASSLGGGAYEQYF
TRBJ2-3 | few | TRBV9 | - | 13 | TGTGCCAGCAGCGTAGCGGTGACAGATACGCAGTATTTT | CASSVAVTDTQYF
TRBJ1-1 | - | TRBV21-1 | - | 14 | TGTGCCAGCAGCAAAGCGGGGGGGACACTGAAAGCTTTCTTT | CASSKAGGTLKAFF
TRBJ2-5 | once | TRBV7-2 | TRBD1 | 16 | TGTGCCAGCAGCCAAGGTCCCCCAGGGGGCGTTGAGACCCAGTACTTC | CASSQGPPGGVETQYF